The clone carrying this T cell receptor beta chain was found a few times. The antigen is undetermined. The data stem from a study of identical twins. Healthy Caucasians, and only they, were the donors. Overall study results and limits: Memory repertoires lacked the insertion deficit that abundant cord blood beta clonotypes showed.

TCRdb re-called the 5' RACE reads with MiXCR, one entry per CDR3 protein. The table records some 230,000 distinct CDR3 sequences, 5.5% to 7.5% of them present only once. Germline CDR1 SGHAT, CDR2 FQDESV (reference sequence). Trimming at V came to 3 bases and at J to 3 bases, leaving 7 bases not matched to a gene. This CDR3 has 16 amino acids. This sample also belongs to another study, concerning T cells expressing NK-cell markers.

This clonotype originated in a woman aged 18-35 years in good health. The sample was CD8+ T cells sorted from blood. V and J are TRBV11-1 and TRBJ2-1; 8 bases align to TRBD2. The CDR3 is CASSLGSGGYYNEQFF. CDR3 nucleotide sequence: TGTGCCAGCAGCTTGGGTTCGGGGGGGTACTACAATGAGCAGTTCTTC.